What follows are 28 T cell receptor beta chains derived from one specimen sequenced in a study of molecular identifiers for immune sequencing clone quantification. Each CDR3 protein gets one entry after TCRdb re-called the PCR reads with MiXCR. The sample gives about 320,000 distinct CDR3 sequences, about 20% of which show up once; over 0.7% is in the top ten. Sequencing was carried out using naive CD8+ T cells from blood, with Jurkat cell RNA spiked in. As for subset: FACS-sorted CD8+CD4-CCR7+CD45RA+ naive T cells. These receptors all come from a human donor in good health. Some libraries in this study had Jurkat cell RNA spiked in.

The chain couples TRBV7-9 to TRBJ2-1, with 12 nucleotides matching TRBD2. Germline CDR1 and CDR2: SEHNR and FQNEAQ (reference sequence). This CDR3 region has 16 residues. Trimming cost V 5 bases and J 2 bases; bases outside gene matches: 4. The CDR3 protein is CASSQTSGSTYNEQFF. The CDR3 region has the DNA TGTGCCAGCAGCCAGACTAGCGGGAGTACCTACAATGAGCAGTTCTTC.

This clonotype was seen at least ten times. The CDR3 DNA sequence: TGTGCCAGCAGCTCACCGGCCGGGACAGAAGCTTTCTTT. Protein: CASSSPAGTEAFF. The rearrangement uses TRBV7-6 and TRBJ1-1, with D possibly being TRBD1 (6 bases). The length of the CDR3 is 13 residues. In germline, CDR1 is SGHVS, CDR2 FNYEAQ. Trimming cost V 4 bases and J 8 bases, with 14 bases left between them.

The rearrangement uses TRBV12-3 or TRBV12-4 and TRBJ2-3; D call uncertain. The CDR3 totals 14 residues. Trimming took 7 bases from V and 4 from J, leaving 15 bases between them. The CDR3 protein is CASIHTDLPDTQYF. Here the CDR3 DNA reads TGTGCCAGCATTCATACTGATCTGCCAGATACGCAGTATTTT.

This clonotype has more than one count but fewer than ten. The CDR3 sequence: CASSLGPSGSSTDTQYF. The CDR3 DNA is TGTGCCAGCAGCTTAGGGCCTAGCGGATCTAGCACAGATACGCAGTATTTT. The chain joins TRBV11-2 to TRBJ2-3; 7 bases are a match to TRBD2. V was clipped by 1 base and J by 0 bases; unmatched bases: 7. CDR1 and CDR2 (germline): SGHAT, FQNNGV. The CDR3 extends over 17 amino acids.

This clonotype occurred a few times. The genes are TRBV7-9 and TRBJ2-3, with 10 bases fitting TRBD2. The V gene's germline CDR1 is SEHNR and CDR2 FQNEAQ (reference sequence). The CDR3 totals 18 residues. V trimming: 7 bases; J trimming: 0 bases; junction bases outside the gene matches: 13. The CDR3 coding sequence is TGTGCCAGCACCCCCCCGGCGACTAGCGGGTACAGCACAGATACGCAGTATTTT. Its protein product is CASTPPATSGYSTDTQYF.

A note on this clonotype: Without the conserved terminal phenylalanine or tryptophan, this CDR3 likely stems from a read error. This chain uses TRBV20-1 with TRBJ2-7; D is unresolved. Germline V gene lookup returns CDR1 DFQATT and CDR2 SNEGSKA (reference sequence). The V end lost 3 bases, the J end lost 0 bases, and 9 bases lay between the germline ends. This CDR3 spans 13 amino acids. Here the CDR3 reads CSASSRPSYEQYL. The CDR3 bases are TGCAGTGCTAGTTCCAGACCCTCCTACGAGCAGTACCTC.

This clonotype has a count of ten or more. The chain couples TRBV13 to TRBJ2-3, with 8 bases aligning to TRBD1. The CDR3 has 15 residues. V shed 5 bases and J 6 bases; nucleotides not matched to a gene: 10. Germline V gene data show CDR1 as PRHDT and CDR2 as FYEKMQ (reference sequence). The CDR3 spells CASSDGTGGTDTQYF. CDR3 nucleotides: TGTGCCAGCAGCGACGGGACAGGCGGTACGGATACGCAGTATTTT. Using reference TRBV13 and TRBJ2-3 for the parts outside the CDR3, the full variable domain is AAGVIQSPRHLIKEKRETATLKCYPIPRHDTVYWYQQGPGQDPQFLISFYEKMQSDKGSIPDRFSAQQFSDYHSELNMSSLELGDSALYFCASSDGTGGTDTQYFGPGTRLTVL.

This rearrangement joins TRBV4-3 to TRBJ2-7, with 9 bases lining up with TRBD1. The trim removed 0 bases at V and 7 bases at J, leaving 7 bases unmatched. Germline lookup yields CDR1 LGHNA and CDR2 YSLEER. The CDR3 totals 15 residues. As DNA, the CDR3 is TGCGCCAGCAGCCAAGACCTCGGACAGGGGTTAGAGCAGTACTTC. This sequence encodes CASSQDLGQGLEQYF.

At least ten counts were recorded for this clonotype. This chain links TRBV5-4 with TRBJ2-2; D is unresolved. The CDR3 loop spans 15 amino acids. V was clipped by 3 bases and J by 3 bases, with 12 bases between them. Looked up from germline, CDR1 is SGHNT and CDR2 is YYREEE (reference sequence). DNA of the CDR3: TGTGCCAGCAGCTCCTCAACCCGGGACACCGGGGAGCTGTTTTTT. Amino acid sequence: CASSSSTRDTGELFF.

Remarks on this clonotype: This may come from a read error, since a much larger clone is one base off. The rearrangement links TRBV7-9 to TRBJ2-7; D gene unclear. CDR1 is SEHNR and CDR2 is FQNEAQ in the germline V gene (reference sequence). The CDR3 consists of 16 residues. The ends were cut back, 1 base at V and 3 bases at J, with 16 bases in the middle. The CDR3 is CASSLVSKGQRYEQYF. In nucleotides, the CDR3 is TGTGCCAGCAGCTTAGTTTCTAAGGGCCAACGCTACGAGCAGTACTTC.

The chain employs TRBV24-1 and TRBJ2-2, with TRBD2 as a possible D gene (5 bases). The CDR3 loop spans 13 amino acids. Trimming cost V 9 bases and J 6 bases, with 13 bases left between them. Looked up from germline, CDR1 is KGHDR and CDR2 is SFDVKD. The CDR3 coding sequence is TGTGCCACCCAAGACCCGGGATCCGGGGAGCTGTTTTTT. The encoded protein is CATQDPGSGELFF.

This chain uses TRBV12-3 or TRBV12-4 with TRBJ1-2; D call uncertain. CDR3 length: 12 residues. Trimming left V 2 bases short and J 4 bases short, with 5 bases between. The CDR3 spells CASSLTVYGYTF. The CDR3 DNA sequence: TGTGCCAGCAGTTTAACCGTCTATGGCTACACCTTC.

This clonotype was found many times. V usage is TRBV7-6 and J usage is TRBJ2-1; the D is unclear. The CDR3 runs 15 residues. V lost 4 bases, J lost 0 bases, and 10 bases lay in between. The germline V gene has CDR1 SGHVS and CDR2 FNYEAQ. For the CDR3, the DNA is TGTGCCAGCAGCTCGGACGCCAGCTCCTACAATGAGCAGTTCTTC. Its protein is CASSSDASSYNEQFF.

There are a few counts of this clonotype. The chain combines TRBV27 with TRBJ1-6, with 8 bases identical to TRBD1. Germline loops: CDR1 MNHEY, CDR2 SMNVEV (reference sequence). This CDR3 comprises 15 residues. V was pared by 5 bases and J by 4 bases, with 4 bases of the junction left unmatched. CDR3 DNA: TGTGCCAGCAGTCCTGGACAGGGTTATAATTCACCCCTCCACTTT. Translating it yields CASSPGQGYNSPLHF.

This clonotype has a count of ten or more. This rearrangement joins TRBV7-9 to TRBJ2-3; possible D gene TRBD1, 5 bases. Trimming shortened V by 1 base and J by 0 bases, and 11 bases separated the two germline ends. The CDR3 totals 16 residues. Germline V gives CDR1 SEHNR, CDR2 FQNEAQ (reference sequence). The CDR3 nucleotides are TGTGCCAGCAGCTTAGGCGACAGCGATAGCACAGATACGCAGTATTTT. Its protein product is CASSLGDSDSTDTQYF.

This clonotype was picked up many times. A junction end diverges from the germline sequence, so it may reflect a read error. V gene TRBV5-4 combines with J gene TRBJ1-1; 8 positions agree with TRBD1. The CDR3 is 15 residues long. Germline lookup yields CDR1 SGHNT and CDR2 YYREEE (reference sequence). The CDR3 bases are TGTGCCAGCAGCTTCTCAGGGGGCCTGAAGACTGAAGCTTTCTTT. This gives the protein CASSFSGGLKTEAFF. Together with reference TRBV5-4 and TRBJ1-1, the CDR3 gives the full variable domain: ETGVTQSPTHLIKTRGQQVTLRCSSQSGHNTVSWYQQALGQGPQFIFQYYREEENGRGNFPPRFSGLQFPNYSSELNVNALELDDSALYLCASSFSGGLKTEAFFGQGTRLTVV.

About this clonotype itself: This sequence may be a read error, since a much larger clone differs from it by one base. The chain is built from TRBV9 and TRBJ2-1; D is uncertain. CDR1 and CDR2 from the germline V gene are SGDLS and YYNGEE. The CDR3 is made up of 15 amino acids. V was clipped by 3 bases and J by 7 bases, with 17 bases between them. CDR3 sequence reads: CASSAIPAHGNEQFF. The CDR3 DNA reads TGTGCCAGCAGCGCCATTCCCGCGCATGGGAATGAGCAGTTCTTC.

On this clonotype: A much larger clonotype is one base distant, so this may be a read error. The J gene is TRBJ2-1, the V gene TRBV24-1; D is uncertain. CDR1 KGHDR and CDR2 SFDVKD come from the germline V gene. The CDR3 has 14 amino acids. The CDR3, as DNA: TGTGCCACCAGTGATTGGGTTGAATACAATGAGCAGCTCTTC. Residues: CATSDWVEYNEQLF.

Only one count was recorded for this clonotype. This sequence may be a read error, since a much larger clone differs from it by one base. The chain recombines TRBV9 with TRBJ1-1; 8 bases fit TRBD1. Trimming cost V 2 bases and J 10 bases; bases outside gene matches: 10. The CDR3 has 14 residues. CDR1 and CDR2 (germline): SGDLS, YYNGEE. CDR3 protein: CASSVEDRAGGAFF. The CDR3 nucleotides read TGTGCCAGCAGCGTCGAGGACAGGGCAGGGGGAGCTTTCTTT.

This clonotype was counted a few times. V and J are TRBV6-2 or TRBV6-3 and TRBJ1-2; D is possibly TRBD1 (6 bases). Trimming left V 7 bases short and J 4 bases short, with 16 bases between. The CDR3 spans 14 residues. Germline CDR1 is MNHEY and CDR2 is SVGEGT. The CDR3 nucleotides read TGTGCCAGCACCCCCTGGGGACAATCCTATGGCTACACCTTC. Its translation is CASTPWGQSYGYTF.

The rearrangement uses TRBV7-7 and TRBJ2-2; 7 bases match TRBD2. V shed 5 bases and J 1 base; nucleotides not matched to a gene: 13. Germline assignment: CDR1 SSHAT and CDR2 FNYEAQ (reference sequence). The CDR3 totals 18 residues. The DNA of the CDR3 is TGTGCCAGCAGCCGCGATCTTTCTAGCGGCTTGAACACCGGGGAGCTGTTTTTT. This encodes CASSRDLSSGLNTGELFF.

This chain joins TRBV20-1 and TRBJ1-6, with D perhaps matching TRBD1 (5 bases). The CDR3 length is 17 residues. Trimming left V 2 bases short and J 0 bases short, with 14 bases between. CDR1 is DFQATT, CDR2 SNEGSKA, per germline (reference sequence). This CDR3 reads CSARPLDTLSYNSPLHF. CDR3 nucleotides: TGCAGTGCTAGACCTCTGGACACCCTCTCCTATAATTCACCCCTCCACTTT.

This clonotype was counted many times. V and J are TRBV6-6 and TRBJ1-4; D not resolved. The germline V and J ends were trimmed by 2 bases and 8 bases, with 12 bases remaining between them. The CDR3 sequence is 14 residues long. Looked up from germline, CDR1 is MNHNY and CDR2 is SVGAGI (reference sequence). Written as DNA, the CDR3 is TGTGCCAGCAGTTACGGCACGGGTACGGAAAAACTGTTTTTT. It codes for CASSYGTGTEKLFF.

Ten or more counts support this clonotype. The chain combines TRBV19 with TRBJ2-7, with unresolved D. The germline gives CDR1 LNHDA, CDR2 SQIVND (reference sequence). The CDR3 runs 15 residues. V was shortened by 6 bases and J by 1 base, with 16 bases between the two germline ends. This CDR3 reads CASSRTPGVSYEQYF. CDR3 DNA sequence: TGTGCCAGTAGCAGGACCCCCGGAGTATCCTACGAGCAGTACTTC.

The sample holds many counts of this clonotype. The chain carries TRBV12-3 or TRBV12-4 and TRBJ2-3; the match to TRBD1 covers 7 bases. The CDR3 is made up of 15 amino acids. V was clipped by 5 bases and J by 1 base; unmatched bases: 6. CDR3 in DNA: TGTGCCAGCAGTGACCCCACAGGGGGCACAGATACGCAGTATTTT. Its translation: CASSDPTGGTDTQYF.

The genes are TRBV12-3 or TRBV12-4 and TRBJ1-1, with D perhaps matching TRBD1 (5 bases). Trimming removed 3 bases from V and 6 bases from J, with 14 bases in between. The CDR3 is 14 residues long. The CDR3 region is CASSFGGSDSEAFF. The CDR3 DNA reads as TGTGCCAGCAGTTTTGGGGGGTCGGACTCTGAAGCTTTCTTT.

In regard to this clonotype: A much larger clone differs from this one at a single base, so this may be a read error. V usage is TRBV20-1 and J usage is TRBJ2-7, with D perhaps being TRBD1 or TRBD2 (5 bases each). The V gene's germline CDR1 is DFQATT and CDR2 SNEGSKA (reference sequence). Between the trimmed V and J ends, which lost 6 bases and 3 bases, there was a span of 18 bases. This CDR3 region has 14 residues. This chain's CDR3 is CSAPSEGSVYEQYF. CDR3 coding DNA: TGCAGTGCACCGAGTGAGGGGAGTGTCTACGAGCAGTACTTC.

This clonotype was found many times. V gene TRBV12-3 or TRBV12-4 combines with J gene TRBJ2-5, with 8 nucleotides matching TRBD1. This CDR3 region has 15 residues. The V segment lost 3 bases and the J segment 3 bases; nucleotides outside the gene matches: 6. In nucleotides, the CDR3 is TGTGCCAGCAGTTTGGACAGGGACGGGGAAGAGACCCAGTACTTC. It encodes CASSLDRDGEETQYF.